The clone carrying this TCR beta chain has at least ten counts. Its antigen is undetermined. The study left out patients who had uncontrolled infection, other autoimmune disease, pregnancy or lactation. Between the trimmed V and J ends, which lost 5 bases and 4 bases, there was a span of 11 bases. The CDR3 is 13 residues long. Germline V gives CDR1 SGHVS, CDR2 FNYEAQ. The data are from a study of T cells in Graves' hyperthyroidism and ophthalmopathy. From RNA transcripts, TCR beta CDR3 regions were amplified. A set of HTBI primers served as the primers for a first-round RT-PCR of the TCR CDR3. From the multiplex PCR reads, TCRdb called clonotypes with MiXCR, one entry per CDR3 protein. The sample has under 600,000 distinct CDR3 sequences; more than 15% are singletons. The study's findings and limits: Clonotypes that were expanded in thyroid above 0.001 mostly appeared in blood too. Progression to ophthalmopathy was predicted a median of 6.5 months early.

The chain uses TRBV7-6 and TRBJ2-5; D is unresolved. This receptor was obtained from a woman aged 40 to 50 with Graves' ophthalmopathy. Sequencing input: blood. CDR3 residues: CASSPDAAETQYF. DNA of the CDR3: TGTGCCAGCAGCCCGGACGCGGCAGAGACCCAGTACTTC.